What follows are 14 T cell receptor beta chains derived from one specimen sequenced in a study of GPR56 and killer-like receptors on CD4 memory cells. TCRdb re-called the reads, yielding one record per CDR3 amino acid sequence without DNA. This table holds just over 3,000 distinct CDR3 sequences. Cells were FACS-enriched into one of five CD4+ populations defined by killer cell lectin-like receptor and GPR56 expression. Sequenced material: memory CD4+ T cells from blood. Receptors were obtained from a human donor in good health.

Considering frequency, this clonotype is medium-sized. CDR3 amino acids: CASSLPPGRSGGELFF. The V gene is TRBV5-6, the J gene TRBJ2-2; TCRdb returns TRBD2, unconfirmable since there is no DNA. Germline assignment: CDR1 SGHDT and CDR2 YYEEEE. The CDR3 totals 16 residues.

This clonotype is deemed medium-sized (0.01 to 0.1%) by its frequency. This chain links TRBV7-2 with TRBJ1-4. This CDR3 region has 15 residues. Germline V CDR1 and CDR2: SGHTA, FQGNSA. The CDR3: CASSSGPATNEKLFF.

This clonotype is deemed large by its frequency. The chain combines TRBV6-5 with TRBJ1-2; TCRdb picks TRBD1, but there is no DNA to check that call. CDR3 length: 13 residues. Germline V lookup: CDR1 MNHEY, CDR2 SVGAGI. The CDR3 is CASSPDRRYGYTF.

By frequency, this clonotype registers medium-sized. The chain joins TRBV7-9 to TRBJ2-5. This CDR3 spans 15 amino acids. Germline CDR1 and CDR2: SEHNR and FQNEAQ (reference sequence). The CDR3 protein is CASSFQGNHQETQYF. The whole variable domain, remainder taken from reference TRBV7-9 and TRBJ2-5, is DTGVSQNPRHKITKRGQNVTFRCDPISEHNRLYWYRQTLGQGPEFLTYFQNEAQLEKSRLLSDRFSAERPKGSFSTLEIQRTEQGDSAMYLCASSFQGNHQETQYFGPGTRLLVL.

This sequence joins TRBV20-1 and TRBJ2-7. Germline V lookup: CDR1 DFQATT, CDR2 SNEGSKA (reference sequence). CDR3 size: 14 residues. The CDR3 protein is CSARRTLSSYEQYF.

This clonotype is identified as medium-sized from frequency. The V and J genes are TRBV7-2 and TRBJ2-3; TCRdb's D call of TRBD1 is untestable without DNA. CDR3 length: 15 amino acids. Germline CDR1 and CDR2: SGHTA and FQGNSA. This CDR3 is CASSLAGGRTDTQYF.

This chain joins TRBV25-1 and TRBJ2-1; the D call of TRBD1 rests on TCRdb alone, since no DNA is present to check it. Germline lookup yields CDR1 MGHDK and CDR2 SYGVNS. This CDR3 comprises 14 residues. The CDR3 sequence: CASSDGASYNEQFF.

The chain links TRBV5-1 to TRBJ2-2; TCRdb returns TRBD1, unconfirmable since there is no DNA. This CDR3 spans 15 amino acids. Germline V gives CDR1 SGHRS, CDR2 YFSETQ. The CDR3 is CASSLGTANTGELFF.

The genes are TRBV4-3 and TRBJ1-1; there is no DNA to check the TCRdb D call of TRBD1. CDR1 and CDR2 (germline): LGHNA, YSLEER. The CDR3 contains 15 residues. The CDR3 here is CASSQEGTANTEAFF.

This clonotype shows up as medium-sized by frequency. The rearrangement uses TRBV6-2 or TRBV6-3 and TRBJ1-5. The V gene's germline CDR1 is MNHEY and CDR2 SVGEGT. The CDR3 extends over 15 amino acids. The CDR3 region is CASRQTLAVNQPQHF.

The chain employs TRBV2 and TRBJ2-6; with no DNA, the TCRdb D assignment of TRBD2 cannot be verified. Per germline, CDR1 SNHLY and CDR2 FYNNEI. This CDR3 contains 15 residues. The CDR3 region is CASTGSNSGANVLTF.

The rearrangement links TRBV5-1 to TRBJ2-1; TCRdb outputs TRBD1, but without DNA this stays unchecked. The CDR3 covers 15 residues. The germline V gene has CDR1 SGHRS and CDR2 YFSETQ. CDR3 loop: CASSDGTGYYNEQFF.

This clonotype shows up as large (0.1 to 1%) by frequency. The V and J genes are TRBV6-2 or TRBV6-3 and TRBJ2-2; TCRdb outputs TRBD2, but without DNA this stays unchecked. Germline V gives CDR1 MNHEY, CDR2 SVGEGT. The CDR3 runs to 17 residues. The CDR3 sequence is CASSLPGVAANTGELFF.

In terms of frequency, this clonotype is medium-sized (0.01 to 0.1%). CDR3: CASLRDSPLGPQHF. V usage is TRBV6-1 and J usage is TRBJ1-5; TCRdb selects TRBD1, and the lack of DNA leaves this call unchecked. Germline loops: CDR1 MNHNS, CDR2 SASEGT. The CDR3 consists of 14 residues.